A single sample is the source of the 28 T cell receptor beta chains below, sequenced in a study of T cells in Graves' hyperthyroidism and ophthalmopathy. Researchers amplified the TCR beta CDR3 regions from RNA transcripts. An initial round of RT-PCR targeting the TCR CDR3 relied on the HTBI primer set. A single record per CDR3 protein comes from TCRdb applying MiXCR to the multiplex PCR reads. Here the sample spans almost 600,000 distinct CDR3 sequences, roughly 13% being singletons. Sample: blood. The receptors originated from a woman aged 25 to 39 with Graves' hyperthyroidism that later progressed to Graves' ophthalmopathy.

This chain links TRBV27 with TRBJ1-4, with a possible D match to TRBD1 (5 bases). The CDR3 length is 13 residues. V was shortened by 4 bases and J by 8 bases, with 11 bases between the two germline ends. Germline lookup yields CDR1 MNHEY and CDR2 SMNVEV (reference sequence). CDR3 nucleotides: TGTGCCAGCAGTTCAATACCAGGGGAAAAACTGTTTTTT. Residues: CASSSIPGEKLFF.

This clonotype was seen ten or more times. The chain links TRBV12-3 or TRBV12-4 to TRBJ2-7, with 7 bases fitting TRBD2. The CDR3 runs 14 residues. With V trimmed by 3 bases and J by 2 bases, 4 bases remained unmatched. The CDR3: CASSFGEGPYEQYF. CDR3 coding DNA: TGTGCCAGCAGTTTCGGGGAGGGTCCCTACGAGCAGTACTTC.

The gene calls are TRBV18 and TRBJ2-5, with 7 bases lining up with TRBD2. Unmatched junction bases numbered 6, after V lost 3 bases and J lost 5 bases. The germline gives CDR1 KGHSH, CDR2 LQKENI. There are 14 residues in the CDR3. The CDR3 loop is CASSPPTSYETQYF. The CDR3, as DNA: TGTGCCAGCTCACCCCCGACTAGCTATGAGACCCAGTACTTC. The entire variable domain, with the rest obtained from reference TRBV18 and TRBJ2-5, is as follows: NAGVMQNPRHLVRRRGQEARLRCSPMKGHSHVYWYRQLPEEGLKFMVYLQKENIIDESGMPKERFSAEFPKEGPSILRIQQVVRGDSAAYFCASSPPTSYETQYFGPGTRLLVL.

This clonotype came up many times. V gene TRBV10-3 combines with J gene TRBJ2-1; D perhaps matches TRBD2 (5 bases). This CDR3 is built from 12 residues. Germline CDR1 is ENHRY and CDR2 is SYGVKD. Trimming left V 11 bases short and J 5 bases short, with 13 bases between. CDR3 residues: CAVGDLHNEQFF. CDR3 in DNA: TGTGCCGTCGGGGATCTACACAATGAGCAGTTCTTC.

The table lists this clonotype with many counts. The chain couples TRBV9 to TRBJ1-2; tentative D call: TRBD1 (5 bases). Trimming left V 3 bases short and J 8 bases short, with 20 bases between. Looked up from germline, CDR1 is SGDLS and CDR2 is YYNGEE. The CDR3 covers 15 residues. CDR3 coding DNA: TGTGCCAGCAGCGATACCGGGACCCAGACGAGGGGCTACACCTTC. This translates into CASSDTGTQTRGYTF.

This clonotype was observed many times. J is TRBJ2-1 and V is TRBV6-1; D unresolved. CDR3 length: 12 amino acids. Germline loops: CDR1 MNHNS, CDR2 SASEGT. V was cut by 10 bases and J by 4 bases, with 11 bases left in between. This CDR3 is CAILSFYNEQFF. For the CDR3, the DNA is TGTGCCATCCTATCCTTTTACAATGAGCAGTTCTTC.

In this sample, this clonotype turned up many times. J is TRBJ1-1 and V is TRBV5-1; 12 positions match TRBD1. The V and J ends lost 4 bases and 12 bases, in that order; junction bases with no gene match: 10. This CDR3 has 14 residues. The germline gives CDR1 SGHRS, CDR2 YFSETQ. The CDR3 DNA sequence: TGCGCCAGCAGCGGACGGGACAGGGGGCTGGGATCTTTCTTT. Amino acid sequence: CASSGRDRGLGSFF.

This clonotype was recorded many times. V is TRBV10-3 and J is TRBJ2-1; 7 nucleotides line up with TRBD2. This CDR3 comprises 15 residues. Germline-derived CDR1 and CDR2 are ENHRY and SYGVKD. After removal of 5 bases from V and 4 bases from J, the junction contained 8 bases not matched to a gene. The CDR3 DNA reads TGTGCCATCAGTTCCGGGACTACCCTATACAATGAGCAGTTCTTC. Protein product: CAISSGTTLYNEQFF.

The chain combines TRBV7-2 with TRBJ1-2; D not resolved. This CDR3 contains 13 residues. Germline lookup yields CDR1 SGHTA and CDR2 FQGNSA. V was clipped by 3 bases and J by 3 bases, with 8 bases between them. CDR3: CASSFTTHYGYTF. The CDR3 coding sequence is TGTGCCAGCAGCTTCACTACCCACTATGGCTACACCTTC.

This clonotype was recorded at least ten times. V is TRBV20-1 and J is TRBJ2-3; D gene uncertain. With 6 bases removed from V and 2 bases from J, the gap between germline ends came to 12 bases. The CDR3 is 13 residues long. Germline V lookup: CDR1 DFQATT, CDR2 SNEGSKA (reference sequence). CDR3 bases: TGCAGTGCCCTTCGCGAAAACACAGATACGCAGTATTTT. Amino acids: CSALRENTDTQYF.

Points on this clonotype: This could be a read error, since a much larger clone is one nucleotide away. The V and J genes are TRBV2 and TRBJ1-2; unclear D gene. CDR3 length equals 12 residues. Germline V gene data show CDR1 as SNHLY and CDR2 as FYNNEI. The V end was cut by 2 bases, the J end by 3 bases, with 4 bases between. The CDR3 loop reads CASSESHYGYTF. The CDR3 region has the DNA TGTGCCAGCAGTGAATCTCACTATGGCTACACCTTC.

This clonotype was found many times. The chain links TRBV12-3 or TRBV12-4 to TRBJ1-4; no clear D. This CDR3 has 12 residues. V lost 6 bases, J lost 8 bases, and 10 bases lay in between. CDR3 bases: TGTGCCAGCAGCCAAGAAGGGGAAAAACTGTTTTTT. It is translated as CASSQEGEKLFF.

V is TRBV2 and J is TRBJ2-1; 15 positions match TRBD2. The CDR3 is made up of 16 amino acids. Germline V gives CDR1 SNHLY, CDR2 FYNNEI. The V and J ends lost 6 bases and 6 bases, in that order; junction bases with no gene match: 6. CDR3 DNA: TGTGCCAGCAGCTCAGGACTAGCGGGAGGGCCCAATGAGCAGTTCTTC. Translating it yields CASSSGLAGGPNEQFF.

This clonotype was seen ten or more times. The chain links TRBV11-3 to TRBJ1-5, with D tentatively TRBD1 (6 bases). Germline CDR1 SGHNT, CDR2 YENEEA. The CDR3 sequence is 12 residues long. V lost 4 bases, J lost 8 bases, and 9 bases lay in between. Here the CDR3 reads CASSSEGEPQHF. The CDR3 DNA follows: TGTGCCAGCAGCTCAGAGGGGGAGCCCCAGCATTTT.

The chain employs TRBV6-1 and TRBJ2-7, with 11 bases lining up with TRBD2. Germline values: CDR1 MNHNS, CDR2 SASEGT. With 7 bases clipped from V and 3 bases from J, the junction kept 5 bases outside the gene matches. This CDR3 spans 14 amino acids. The CDR3 reads CASNRGTSGYEQYF. For the CDR3, the DNA is TGTGCCAGCAATCGAGGGACTAGCGGCTACGAGCAGTACTTC.

This clonotype showed up many times. The chain couples TRBV27 to TRBJ2-1, with 8 bases that match TRBD1. Germline assignment: CDR1 MNHEY and CDR2 SMNVEV (reference sequence). The V and J ends lost 6 bases and 4 bases, in that order; junction bases with no gene match: 5. The CDR3 covers 14 residues. The CDR3 nucleotides are TGTGCCAGCAGCATCCAGGGGGCGTACAATGAGCAGTTCTTC. Translating gives CASSIQGAYNEQFF.

At least ten counts were recorded for this clonotype. V and J are TRBV15 and TRBJ2-1; the match to TRBD2 covers 11 bases. The CDR3 contains 16 residues. The junction had 3 bases not matched to a gene; V was cut back by 1 base and J by 4 bases. CDR1 is LNHNV and CDR2 is YYDKDF in the germline V gene (reference sequence). The CDR3 protein is CATSRGSGRGYNEQFF. CDR3 in DNA: TGTGCCACCAGCAGAGGTAGCGGGAGGGGTTACAATGAGCAGTTCTTC.

This clonotype was recorded many times. The rearrangement uses TRBV20-1 and TRBJ2-1; the D is unclear. The CDR3 runs 12 residues. V shed 1 base and J shed 10 bases, with 11 bases lying between them. CDR1 DFQATT and CDR2 SNEGSKA come from the germline V gene (reference sequence). The CDR3 is CSARGLGSEQFF. The CDR3 nucleotides read TGCAGTGCTAGAGGGTTGGGGTCAGAGCAGTTCTTC.

To note about this clonotype: Just one base apart from a much larger clone, this may be a read error. This chain joins TRBV10-3 and TRBJ1-5; TRBD1 might be the D (6 bases). This CDR3 has 15 amino acids. Trimming shortened V by 0 bases and J by 9 bases, and 15 bases separated the two germline ends. The V gene's germline CDR1 is ENHRY and CDR2 SYGVKD. The CDR3 sequence: CAISESSGDAAPQHF. In nucleotides, the CDR3 is TGTGCCATCAGTGAGTCTTCAGGGGACGCGGCGCCCCAGCATTTT.

The chain employs TRBV5-1 and TRBJ2-3; weak D call: TRBD2 (5 bases). V was pared by 5 bases and J by 5 bases, with 15 bases between. Germline V gene data show CDR1 as SGHRS and CDR2 as YFSETQ. This CDR3 is 14 amino acids long. CDR3 in DNA: TGCGCCAGCAGTATAAGCCTCGAGGGAGATACGCAGTATTTT. This translates into CASSISLEGDTQYF.

This clonotype came up a few times. Since a much larger clone is just one base distant, this may be a read error. The chain is built from TRBV11-2 and TRBJ2-1, with no clear D. Germline V gene lookup returns CDR1 SGHAT and CDR2 FQNNGV. V lost 1 base and J 13 bases, leaving 14 bases between the germline ends. The CDR3 has 13 residues. DNA of the CDR3: TGTGCCAGCAGCTTAGCGCAAAAGGCAGAACAGTTCTTC. Translation gives CASSLAQKAEQFF.

The chain links TRBV9 to TRBJ2-1; TRBD2 aligns across 7 bases. This CDR3 region has 12 residues. Germline CDR1 and CDR2: SGDLS and YYNGEE. Trimming took 6 bases from V and 6 from J; bases not matched to a gene: 3. The CDR3: CASTGLGNEQFF. In nucleotides, the CDR3 is TGTGCCAGCACCGGACTAGGCAATGAGCAGTTCTTC. The full variable domain, its missing parts supplied by reference TRBV9 and TRBJ2-1, is DSGVTQTPKHLITATGQRVTLRCSPRSGDLSVYWYQQSLDQGLQFLIQYYNGEERAKGNILERFSAQQFPDLHSELNLSSLELGDSALYFCASTGLGNEQFFGPGTRLTVL.

The V and J genes are TRBV6-2 or TRBV6-3 and TRBJ2-1, with a tentative D call TRBD1 (6 bases). Deletions cut 2 bases from V and 0 bases from J, with 29 bases between. This CDR3 comprises 22 residues. Per the germline V gene, CDR1 is MNHEY and CDR2 is SVGEGT. The CDR3 nucleotides read TGTGCCAGCAGTTACCCACCGGACCCAGGGGAGAGGGGGAGATACTCCTACAATGAGCAGTTCTTC. It is translated as CASSYPPDPGERGRYSYNEQFF.

This clonotype was detected many times. The CDR3 region has the DNA TGTGCCAGTAGCCTAGGACAGTCTGCTTCACCCCTCCACTTT. Its translation: CASSLGQSASPLHF. The chain uses TRBV19 and TRBJ1-6; a weak D match, TRBD1 (6 bases). In germline, CDR1 is LNHDA, CDR2 SQIVND (reference sequence). The CDR3 totals 14 residues. Trimming took off 6 bases at V and 9 bases at J, with 15 bases between the two ends.

This clonotype was seen a single time. This may come from a read error, since a much larger clone is one base off. The chain joins TRBV24-1 to TRBJ2-1, with D tentatively TRBD2 (5 bases). CDR1 is KGHDR, CDR2 SFDVKD, per germline. This CDR3 has 15 residues. The ends were cut back, 5 bases at V and 4 bases at J, with 14 bases in the middle. CDR3 region: CATSGVGEEYNEQFF. The CDR3 nucleotides read TGTGCCACCAGTGGTGTGGGAGAGGAGTACAATGAGCAGTTCTTC.

This clonotype was seen at least ten times. V usage is TRBV10-3 and J usage is TRBJ1-3; TRBD1 might be the D (6 bases). CDR1 is ENHRY and CDR2 is SYGVKD in the germline V gene. Trimming left V 4 bases short and J 2 bases short, with 6 bases between. The CDR3 extends over 13 amino acids. CDR3 sequence: CAISAGAGNTIYF. The CDR3 DNA follows: TGTGCCATCAGTGCAGGGGCTGGAAACACCATATATTTT.

CDR3 bases: TGTGCCAGCAGCGTAGAACAGGGGACCGGGGAGCTGTTTTTT. It codes for CASSVEQGTGELFF. The chain has TRBV9 and TRBJ2-2; 7 bases map to TRBD1. V lost 0 bases to trimming and J lost 5 bases; unmatched junction nucleotides: 1. The CDR3 extends over 14 amino acids. Germline V gene lookup returns CDR1 SGDLS and CDR2 YYNGEE. Full variable domain (remainder filled in from reference TRBV9 and TRBJ2-2): DSGVTQTPKHLITATGQRVTLRCSPRSGDLSVYWYQQSLDQGLQFLIQYYNGEERAKGNILERFSAQQFPDLHSELNLSSLELGDSALYFCASSVEQGTGELFFGEGSRLTVL.

This clonotype was recorded many times. V is TRBV9 and J is TRBJ2-3; D uncertain. CDR1 is SGDLS, CDR2 YYNGEE, per germline. The V gene lost 0 bases and the J gene lost 0 bases, with 8 bases spanning the gap. The CDR3 contains 15 residues. CDR3 amino acids: CASSVAVASTDTQYF. The CDR3 DNA reads TGTGCCAGCAGCGTAGCGGTAGCTAGCACAGATACGCAGTATTTT.